The rows below give T cell receptor beta chains drawn from one sample of a study of cytomegalovirus exposure and HLA in healthy donors. Clones were sequenced by immunoSEQ multiplex PCR, and TCRdb holds only the in-frame ones, with some missing. The sample holds about 360,000 clones, roughly 89% seen once. Sequencing used PBMCs. These receptors came from a woman aged 18-29 years in good health and CMV-seronegative. Each CDR3 is given with its conserved first and last residue. The D gene is left open where the match is weak. Clone size is stated in some rows and not others, as once, few, many or a class when expanded.

TRBJ2-3 | NA | NA | TRBV5-4 | TGTGCCAGCAGCTTGGGGACTGCTGCCAGCACAGATACGCAGTATTTT | CASSLGTAASTDTQYF
TRBJ1-2 | NA | NA | TRBV7-9 | TGTGCCAGCAGCTTAGGGGTATCGGGAGGCTACACCTTC | CASSLGVSGGYTF
TRBJ2-1 | TRBD2 | NA | TRBV9 | TGTGCCAGCAGCGTAGAAGGTCAGGGAGCGGGGGGTCGGTTCTTC | CASSVEGQGAGGRFF
TRBJ1-1 | TRBD1 | NA | TRBV6-5 | TGTGCCAGCACCCCTACAGGGGAAGGTACTGAAGCTTTCTTT | CASTPTGEGTEAFF
TRBJ2-2 | NA | NA | TRBV7-6 | TGTGCCAGCAGCCCGGCAGGGTTTGTCGCGAACACCGGGGAGCTGTTTTTT | CASSPAGFVANTGELFF
TRBJ2-1 | NA | NA | TRBV10-1 | TGCGCCAGCAGTGATCCTTACAATGAGCAGTTCTTC | CASSDPYNEQFF
TRBJ2-7 | NA | NA | TRBV9 | TGTGCCAGCAGCGTCGGGAACGAGCAGTACTTC | CASSVGNEQYF
TRBJ2-1 | TRBD2 | once | TRBV30 | TGTGCCTGGAACCTTTTAGCGGGAGGGGGATACAATGAGCAGTTCTTC | CAWNLLAGGGYNEQFF
TRBJ2-7 | TRBD2 | NA | TRBV16 | TGTGCCAGCAGCCAATTAGGACTAGCGGATACATACGAGCAGTACTTC | CASSQLGLADTYEQYF
TRBJ2-7 | NA | few | TRBV7-9 | TGTGCCAGCAGCTTAGGGTTACAGACCAACTCCTACGAGCAGTACTTC | CASSLGLQTNSYEQYF
TRBJ1-1 | NA | NA | TRBV27 | TGTGCCAGCAGTTCCCCCAGGGCCGAGATAACTGAAGCTTTCTTT | CASSSPRAEITEAFF
TRBJ2-1 | NA | NA | TRBV9 | TGTGCCAGCAGCGCGTCGGGGTACAATGAGCAGTTCTTC | CASSASGYNEQFF
TRBJ2-2 | NA | NA | TRBV7-6 | TGTGCCAGCAGCTTAGTTCAGGGAGGGGAGCTGTTTTTT | CASSLVQGGELFF
TRBJ2-3 | NA | NA | TRBV28 | TGTGCCAGCAGTCCCCGTGGGGCAAACCCGACAGATACGCAGTATTTT | CASSPRGANPTDTQYF
TRBJ2-3 | TRBD2 | NA | TRBV11-3 | TGTGCCAGCAGCGCCGCGAACGGACTAGCTCCCACAGATACGCAGTATTTT | CASSAANGLAPTDTQYF
TRBJ1-1 | NA | few | TRBV2 | TGTGCCAGCAGGGTCCAGATGAACACTGAAGCTTTCTTT | CASRVQMNTEAFF
TRBJ2-1 | TRBD2 | NA | TRBV9 | TGTGCCAGCAGCGTGGGACTAGCGGGAGTTTACAATGAGCAGTTCTTC | CASSVGLAGVYNEQFF
TRBJ2-1 | TRBD2 | NA | TRBV6-5 | TGTGCCAGCAGAAAGGCGGGGGACCTCACTGAGCAGTTCTTC | CASRKAGDLTEQFF
TRBJ2-5 | NA | few | TRBV9 | TGTGCCAGCAGCCCGAGGAGGTTGGGGGCATCGTACCAAGAGACCCAGTACTTC | CASSPRRLGASYQETQYF